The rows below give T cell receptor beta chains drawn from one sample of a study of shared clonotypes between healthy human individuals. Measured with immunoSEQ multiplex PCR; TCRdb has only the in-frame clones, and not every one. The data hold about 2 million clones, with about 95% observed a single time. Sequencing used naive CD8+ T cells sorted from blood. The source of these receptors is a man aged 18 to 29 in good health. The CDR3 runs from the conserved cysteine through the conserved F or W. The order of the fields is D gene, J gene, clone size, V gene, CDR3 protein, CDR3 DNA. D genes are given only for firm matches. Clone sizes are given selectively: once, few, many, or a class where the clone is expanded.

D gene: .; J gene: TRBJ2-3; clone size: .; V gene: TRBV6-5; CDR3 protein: CASSDLVSTDTQYF; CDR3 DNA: TGTGCCAGCAGTGACCTGGTGAGCACAGATACGCAGTATTTT
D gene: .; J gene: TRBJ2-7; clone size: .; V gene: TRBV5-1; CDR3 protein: CASSLDGAYEQYF; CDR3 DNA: TGCGCCAGCAGCTTGGACGGAGCCTACGAGCAGTACTTC
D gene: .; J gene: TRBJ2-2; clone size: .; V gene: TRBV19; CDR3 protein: CASSLRDTVYGELFF; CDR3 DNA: TGTGCCAGTAGCCTTAGGGACACAGTTTACGGGGAGCTGTTTTTT
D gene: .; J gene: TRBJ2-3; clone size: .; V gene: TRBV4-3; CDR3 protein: CASSQIWGTDTQYF; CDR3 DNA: TGCGCCAGCAGCCAAATTTGGGGCACAGATACGCAGTATTTT
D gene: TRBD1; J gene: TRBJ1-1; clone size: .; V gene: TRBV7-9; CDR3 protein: CASSPAGTVNTEAFF; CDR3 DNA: TGTGCCAGCAGCCCCGCCGGGACAGTGAACACTGAAGCTTTCTTT
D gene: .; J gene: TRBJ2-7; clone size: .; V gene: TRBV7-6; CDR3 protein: CASSLNPGSSYEQYF; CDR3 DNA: TGTGCCAGCAGCTTAAACCCGGGAAGCTCCTACGAGCAGTACTTC
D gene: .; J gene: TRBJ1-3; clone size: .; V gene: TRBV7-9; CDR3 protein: CASSFGGPIYF; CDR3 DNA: TGTGCCAGCAGCTTTGGTGGACCCATATATTTT
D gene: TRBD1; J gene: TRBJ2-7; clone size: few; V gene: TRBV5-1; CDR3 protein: CASSLGADRAYEQYF; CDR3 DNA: TGCGCCAGCAGCTTGGGGGCCGACAGGGCCTACGAGCAGTACTTC
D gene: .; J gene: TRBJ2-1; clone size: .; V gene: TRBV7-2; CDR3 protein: CASSGLESPYNEQFF; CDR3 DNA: TGTGCCAGCAGCGGGTTAGAGAGCCCCTACAATGAGCAGTTCTTC
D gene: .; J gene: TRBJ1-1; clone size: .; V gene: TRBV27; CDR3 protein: CASSFLRGEAFF; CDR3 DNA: TGTGCCAGCAGTTTCCTAAGGGGTGAAGCTTTCTTT
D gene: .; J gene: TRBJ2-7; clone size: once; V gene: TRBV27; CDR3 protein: CASSLAGEQYF; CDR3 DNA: TGTGCCAGCAGTTTGGCAGGCGAGCAGTACTTC